This entry describes one T cell receptor (beta chain). What it binds is not known. In the PCR, 60 Vbeta and 13 Jbeta primers were used. Data came from immunoSEQ multiplex PCR; TCRdb stores just in-frame clones and leaves some out. The sample has fewer than 120,000 clones, approximately 80% seen once. The data originate from a study of cytomegalovirus exposure and HLA in healthy donors. This CDR3 region has 14 residues. The J segment lost 3 bases and the V segment lost 2 bases, leaving 2 bases of the junction unmatched. From germline, CDR1 is MNHEY and CDR2 SMNVEV (reference sequence). Study-level findings and limits: Most subjects' HLA-A and HLA-B alleles were reportedly predicted from TCR beta sequences.

The sequenced sample consisted of PBMCs. The chain is built from TRBV27 and TRBJ2-7; 9 nucleotides line up with TRBD2. This clonotype originated in a woman aged 55 to 70 in good health and CMV-seropositive. The CDR3 region has the DNA TGTGCCAGCAGTTTACTAGCGGGAAGCTACGAGCAGTACTTC. Protein: CASSLLAGSYEQYF.